The T cell receptor (beta chain) under discussion was sequenced for a study of CD8+ T cells in alopecia areata. Study observations and caveats: Greater clonality was observed in lesional scalp samples, especially alopecia totalis/universalis, versus normal scalp. Patients displayed less clarity in TCR sharing than mice, a finding possibly related to HLA. Tissue-resident alphabeta T cells belonging to normal skin likewise get sequenced within scalp specimens.

Cell sorting was applied to PBMCs, and CD4+ and CD8+ T cells were collected. It was cDNA, reverse transcribed from extracted RNA, that served as the sequencing template. Sequenced by immunoSEQ multiplex PCR; TCRdb stores in-frame clones only, minus some. The sample yields around 190,000 clones, about 56% seen once. Germline values: CDR1 DFQATT, CDR2 SNEGSKA (reference sequence). The CDR3 is 11 amino acids. The V gene lost 2 bases and the J gene lost 9 bases, with 8 bases spanning the gap. As regards this clone: Its specificity is not known.

This sequence was found in a human donor in good health. The rearrangement joins TRBV20-1 to TRBJ2-1, with a weak D call TRBD1 (5 bases). Sample: CD8+ T cells sorted from blood. CDR3 sequence (DNA): TGCAGTGCTAGAAAAGGGGCTGAGCAGTTCTTC. Translation gives CSARKGAEQFF.